These 23 T cell receptor beta chains were all obtained from the same sample, sequenced in a study of STAT5B mutations in CD4+ large granular lymphocyte leukemia. Some clones are missing from TCRdb's copy, which holds only in-frame ones; the method was immunoSEQ multiplex PCR. The data contain approximately 33,000 clones, 69% of them singletons. Specimen: CD4+ T cells from blood buffy coats. The receptors shown here come from a human donor in good health.

This clone was recorded only once. V gene TRBV4-3 combines with J gene TRBJ1-2; the D gene is possibly TRBD1 (5 bases). CDR1 and CDR2 (germline): LGHNA, YSLEER. This CDR3 contains 15 residues. V lost 0 bases and J 5 bases, leaving 13 bases between the germline ends. The CDR3 region has the DNA TGCGCCAGCAGCCAAGAGCGGGACCGTCTATATGGCTACACCTTC. Amino acids: CASSQERDRLYGYTF.

The DNA of the CDR3 is TGCAGTGCCCTAAGAGAGAAACTGTTTTTT. Its translation: CSALREKLFF. The genes are TRBV20-1 and TRBJ1-4; no clear D gene. Trimming removed 6 bases from V and 11 bases from J, with 10 bases in between. The CDR3 extends over 10 amino acids. CDR1 and CDR2 from the germline V gene are DFQATT and SNEGSKA (reference sequence).

V gene TRBV5-1 combines with J gene TRBJ2-3; 8 bases align to TRBD1. The CDR3 consists of 16 residues. Trimming at V came to 0 bases and at J to 6 bases, leaving 9 bases not matched to a gene. Germline V gene lookup returns CDR1 SGHRS and CDR2 YFSETQ. Written as DNA, the CDR3 is TGCGCCAGCAGCTTGGATGCGACAGGGGAGACGGATACGCAGTATTTT. Translating gives CASSLDATGETDTQYF.

The CDR3 loop reads CASSFYAAGGSAGELFF. The DNA of the CDR3 is TGTGCCAGCAGCTTTTACGCGGCGGGGGGGTCCGCCGGGGAGCTGTTTTTT. The V call is TRBV7-3, the J call TRBJ2-2; 9 nucleotides match TRBD2. With V trimmed by 3 bases and J by 6 bases, 11 bases remained unmatched. The CDR3 spans 17 residues. Germline V gives CDR1 SGHTA, CDR2 FQGTGA.

DNA of the CDR3: TGTGCCAGCAGCTTGAGCCCCGTCTCTGGAAACACCATATATTTT. It encodes CASSLSPVSGNTIYF. The V gene is TRBV5-4, the J gene TRBJ1-3; D is ambiguous. V lost 1 base and J lost 0, with 8 bases in between. The germline CDR1 and CDR2 sequences are SGHNT and YYREEE (reference sequence). The CDR3 runs to 15 residues.

This clone was counted a single time. This rearrangement joins TRBV7-8 to TRBJ2-5, with D perhaps matching TRBD2 (5 bases). The CDR3 consists of 14 residues. Trimming shortened V by 1 base and J by 3 bases, and 9 bases separated the two germline ends. Germline values: CDR1 SGHVS, CDR2 FQNEAQ. CDR3 in amino acids: CASSLVLGEETQYF. The CDR3 bases are TGTGCCAGCAGCTTAGTCCTCGGGGAAGAGACCCAGTACTTC.

Only a few counts were recorded for this clone. J is TRBJ1-4 and V is TRBV14; D gene ambiguous. The CDR3 spans 15 residues. V lost 4 bases, J lost 4 bases, and 13 bases lay in between. Per the germline V gene, CDR1 is SGHDN and CDR2 is FVKESK. The CDR3: CASSRYRGINEKLFF. The CDR3 bases are TGTGCCAGCAGCCGATATCGGGGAATTAATGAAAAACTGTTTTTT.

V usage is TRBV6-5 and J usage is TRBJ1-6; 7 positions match TRBD1. Germline loops: CDR1 MNHEY, CDR2 SVGAGI. The V gene end was trimmed by 6 bases and the J gene end by 8 bases; junction bases not matched to a gene: 10. The CDR3 sequence is 15 residues long. Here the CDR3 reads CASRRQGLGDSPLHF. The CDR3 DNA sequence: TGTGCCAGCAGGAGACAGGGATTGGGGGATTCACCCCTCCACTTT.

The chain combines TRBV30 with TRBJ1-3; D gene ambiguous. V was cut by 0 bases and J by 4 bases, with 10 bases left in between. This CDR3 contains 14 residues. Germline CDR1 is GTSNPN and CDR2 is SVGIG (reference sequence). CDR3 protein: CAWSVLSGGNTIYF. CDR3 sequence (DNA): TGTGCCTGGAGTGTATTGTCTGGCGGAAACACCATATATTTT.

The V call is TRBV28, the J call TRBJ1-1, with no clear D. V shed 8 bases and J shed 1 base, with 5 bases lying between them. The CDR3 is 11 residues long. Germline lookup yields CDR1 MDHEN and CDR2 SYDVKM. CDR3 amino acids: CASLRNTEAFF. CDR3 bases: TGTGCCAGCCTCCGGAACACTGAAGCTTTCTTT.

The genes are TRBV9 and TRBJ1-6; D not certain. The germline CDR1 and CDR2 sequences are SGDLS and YYNGEE. This CDR3 has 15 residues. V lost 2 bases, J lost 7 bases, and 13 bases lay in between. CDR3 sequence: CASSVQYGLNSPLHF. CDR3 DNA: TGTGCCAGCAGCGTTCAATACGGATTAAATTCACCCCTCCACTTT.

This clone was observed a handful of times. V gene TRBV28 combines with J gene TRBJ1-6, with D possibly matching TRBD1 (5 bases). Germline V gives CDR1 MDHEN, CDR2 SYDVKM. CDR3 length equals 15 residues. The germline V and J ends were trimmed by 2 bases and 3 bases, with 8 bases remaining between them. The CDR3 sequence: CASSLGRGYNSPLHF. CDR3 coding DNA: TGTGCCAGCAGTTTAGGAAGGGGCTATAATTCACCCCTCCACTTT.

The chain has TRBV6-1 and TRBJ2-2; perhaps TRBD1 as D (5 bases). The CDR3 runs 13 residues. CDR1 is MNHNS, CDR2 SASEGT, per germline. The V gene lost 4 bases and the J gene lost 4 bases, with 7 bases spanning the gap. The CDR3 DNA reads as TGTGCCAGCAGTGTGCAGGGCACCGGGGAGCTGTTTTTT. Its translation is CASSVQGTGELFF.

In this sample, this clone turned up a few times. This sequence joins TRBV9 and TRBJ2-2; weak D call: TRBD2 (7 bases). Trimming left V 0 bases short and J 6 bases short, with 12 bases between. The germline CDR1 and CDR2 sequences are SGDLS and YYNGEE. The CDR3 is 15 residues long. CDR3 sequence reads: CASSVAGGVAGELFF. The CDR3 DNA follows: TGTGCCAGCAGCGTAGCGGGGGGCGTGGCCGGGGAGCTGTTTTTT.

The chain links TRBV11-2 to TRBJ2-7; D is unresolved. The germline V and J ends were trimmed by 4 bases and 9 bases, with 13 bases remaining between them. The CDR3 is 12 residues long. Germline V gene data show CDR1 as SGHAT and CDR2 as FQNNGV. The CDR3 sequence: CASSSNEGRQYF. For the CDR3, the DNA is TGTGCCAGCAGCTCAAACGAAGGTCGGCAGTACTTC.

This sequence joins TRBV5-1 and TRBJ2-7; 7 positions agree with TRBD1. Per the germline V gene, CDR1 is SGHRS and CDR2 is YFSETQ. CDR3 length: 12 residues. V was clipped by 7 bases and J by 6 bases; unmatched bases: 7. CDR3 nucleotides: TGCGCCAGCCAGACAGGGAGTGGCGAGCAGTACTTC. Translating gives CASQTGSGEQYF. The variable domain in full, completed from reference TRBV5-1 and TRBJ2-7, reads KAGVTQTPRYLIKTRGQQVTLSCSPISGHRSVSWYQQTPGQGLQFLFEYFSETQRNKGNFPGRFSGRQFSNSRSEMNVSTLELGDSALYLCASQTGSGEQYFGPGTRLTVT.

This clone was observed once. The gene calls are TRBV11-2 and TRBJ2-2; 7 positions match TRBD2. Germline V gene data show CDR1 as SGHAT and CDR2 as FQNNGV. V shed 1 base, J shed 6 bases, and the junction held 5 bases outside the gene matches. There are 15 residues in the CDR3. The CDR3 protein is CASSLVRGGAGELFF. The CDR3 DNA reads TGTGCCAGCAGCTTAGTACGCGGGGGAGCCGGGGAGCTGTTTTTT.

The V call is TRBV5-1, the J call TRBJ1-4; D may be TRBD1 (6 bases). The CDR3 is 17 residues long. Trimming took off 0 bases at V and 7 bases at J, with 19 bases between the two ends. Germline V lookup: CDR1 SGHRS, CDR2 YFSETQ. CDR3 coding DNA: TGCGCCAGCAGCTTGGGTCGGTCAGGGGCCGGCGGTGAAAAACTGTTTTTT. It translates to CASSLGRSGAGGEKLFF.

The chain uses TRBV9 and TRBJ2-3, with D uncertain. Germline values: CDR1 SGDLS, CDR2 YYNGEE. This CDR3 spans 15 amino acids. The V end lost 0 bases, the J end lost 2 bases, and 10 bases lay between the germline ends. The DNA for the CDR3 is TGTGCCAGCAGCGTAGATGACTCCTCCACAGATACGCAGTATTTT. It yields the protein CASSVDDSSTDTQYF.

This clone occurred a few times. This chain links TRBV5-4 with TRBJ1-3; no clear D. V was pared by 0 bases and J by 5 bases, with 18 bases between. Germline CDR1 reads SGHNT; CDR2 reads YYREEE (reference sequence). The CDR3 runs to 17 residues. The DNA for the CDR3 is TGTGCCAGCAGCTTGGGTCCCGGGGTACAAACCCGAAACACCATATATTTT. Protein: CASSLGPGVQTRNTIYF.

In its sample, this clone was seen a few times. The chain combines TRBV7-2 with TRBJ1-2; D is possibly TRBD1 (5 bases). The CDR3 sequence is 14 residues long. The V gene's germline CDR1 is SGHTA and CDR2 FQGNSA. V was cut by 2 bases and J by 2 bases, with 9 bases left in between. The DNA for the CDR3 is TGTGCCAGCAGCTTAAGCTCAGGGAACTATGGCTACACCTTC. Translated, it gives CASSLSSGNYGYTF.

This chain uses TRBV5-1 with TRBJ2-7; 8 nucleotides align to TRBD1. Germline CDR1 is SGHRS and CDR2 is YFSETQ. V gave up 4 bases and J gave up 2 bases; unmatched junction bases: 8. There are 15 residues in the CDR3. The CDR3 sequence: CASSNGQGEAYEQYF. CDR3 coding DNA: TGCGCCAGCAGCAACGGACAGGGAGAGGCCTACGAGCAGTACTTC.

The chain recombines TRBV5-4 with TRBJ2-5, with 7 positions matching TRBD1. Trimming at V came to 2 bases and at J to 5 bases, leaving 6 bases not matched to a gene. Germline CDR1 and CDR2: SGHNT and YYREEE (reference sequence). This CDR3 contains 14 residues. The CDR3: CASSLRQGEETQYF. In DNA form, the CDR3 reads TGTGCCAGCAGCTTACGACAGGGCGAGGAGACCCAGTACTTC.